This entry lists 12 T cell receptor beta chains sequenced from one sample in a study of regulatory T cells in long-lasting Graves disease. HTBI primers from iRepertoire and Arm-PCR of CDR3 regions yielded the TCR beta libraries. TCRdb fed the multiplex PCR reads into MiXCR, producing one record per CDR3 protein. The table lists a few hundred thousand distinct CDR3 sequences, roughly a quarter of them singletons, with about a quarter in the top ten. As to time point: persistent/refractory GD, antithyroid drugs over 5 years with positive TRAb. Construction of the TCR library relied on RNA isolated from PBMCs. The sequencing used peripheral blood mononuclear cells (PBMCs), collected when the disease was refractory, from a patient treated with antithyroid drugs. The receptors were gathered from a female donor with Graves disease.

This clonotype was observed a few times. The V gene is TRBV5-1, the J gene TRBJ2-5; D uncertain. The CDR3 is made up of 13 amino acids. Per the germline V gene, CDR1 is SGHRS and CDR2 is YFSETQ. V was clipped by 1 base and J by 6 bases, with 10 bases between them. CDR3 DNA sequence: TGCGCCAGCAGCTTGCTGTTATCTCAGACCCAGTACTTC. Residues: CASSLLLSQTQYF.

This clonotype was counted only a few times. This may be a read error: a much more frequent sequence differs by one nucleotide. V is TRBV28 and J is TRBJ2-5; no definite D call. With 3 bases removed from V and 4 bases from J, the gap between germline ends came to 12 bases. Per the germline V gene, CDR1 is MDHEN and CDR2 is SYDVKM. The CDR3 runs 14 residues. The CDR3 sequence: CASSLELVVETQYF. The CDR3 DNA is TGTGCCAGCAGTTTGGAGTTAGTCGTAGAGACCCAGTACTTC.

J is TRBJ2-3 and V is TRBV7-2; 10 positions agree with TRBD2. The trim removed 5 bases at V and 0 bases at J, leaving 5 bases unmatched. There are 16 residues in the CDR3. Germline V gene sequence: CDR1 SGHTA, CDR2 FQGNSA. CDR3 region: CASSIGAGGSTDTQYF. The CDR3 nucleotides read TGTGCCAGCAGCATAGGAGCGGGAGGGAGCACAGATACGCAGTATTTT.

The rearrangement links TRBV20-1 to TRBJ2-2; D call uncertain. Trimming removed 1 base at V and 6 bases at J, with 9 bases between. The CDR3 is made up of 13 amino acids. Per the germline V gene, CDR1 is DFQATT and CDR2 is SNEGSKA (reference sequence). The CDR3 bases are TGCAGTGCTAGAGTGAGGTACCCCGGGGAGCTGTTTTTT. This gives the protein CSARVRYPGELFF.

This clonotype was seen a few times. This sequence joins TRBV5-1 and TRBJ1-1; a weak D match, TRBD1 (5 bases). V lost 4 bases and J 0 bases, leaving 10 bases between the germline ends. The germline V gene has CDR1 SGHRS and CDR2 YFSETQ. This CDR3 region has 14 residues. The CDR3 loop reads CASSRDPMNTEAFF. The CDR3 DNA is TGCGCCAGCAGCCGGGACCCAATGAACACTGAAGCTTTCTTT.

This clonotype was seen repeatedly, ten times or more. The chain has TRBV12-3 or TRBV12-4 and TRBJ2-7, with D hard to call. Trimming removed 3 bases from V and 3 bases from J, with 9 bases in between. The CDR3 runs to 13 residues. This chain's CDR3 is CASSFVGSYEQYF. The DNA of the CDR3 is TGTGCCAGCAGTTTTGTGGGTAGCTACGAGCAGTACTTC.

This clonotype appeared a single time. The V and J genes are TRBV27 and TRBJ1-6; 10 bases are shared with TRBD1. This CDR3 spans 14 amino acids. V trimming: 8 bases; J trimming: 8 bases; junction bases outside the gene matches: 6. Looked up from germline, CDR1 is MNHEY and CDR2 is SMNVEV (reference sequence). The CDR3 protein is CASRTGTGDSPLHF. The DNA of the CDR3 is TGTGCCAGCCGCACCGGGACAGGGGATTCACCCCTCCACTTT.

The V call is TRBV29-1, the J call TRBJ1-1; the D gene is possibly TRBD1 (5 bases). Trimming left V 6 bases short and J 8 bases short, with 16 bases between. The germline gives CDR1 SQVTM, CDR2 ANQGSEA. The CDR3 length is 12 residues. In DNA, the CDR3 is TGCAGCGTGGGAAATTCGCGACAGGAAGCTTTCTTT. Translation gives CSVGNSRQEAFF.

On this clonotype: Since a much larger clone is just one base distant, this may be a read error. The gene calls are TRBV5-1 and TRBJ1-1, with TRBD1 matching over 10 bases. This CDR3 contains 15 residues. CDR1 SGHRS and CDR2 YFSETQ come from the germline V gene. CDR3 residues: CVSSDQTGGVFEAFF. The CDR3 DNA reads TGCGTCAGCAGCGATCAGACAGGGGGCGTCTTTGAAGCTTTCTTT.

The rearrangement joins TRBV12-3 or TRBV12-4 to TRBJ2-3; D is unclear. Trimming removed 2 bases at V and 6 bases at J, with 12 bases between. CDR3 length: 14 amino acids. This CDR3 reads CASSLIVSPDTQYF. The CDR3 nucleotides read TGTGCCAGCAGTTTAATAGTGTCACCCGATACGCAGTATTTT.

The rearrangement links TRBV6-1 to TRBJ2-2; D gene unclear. The CDR3 is made up of 13 amino acids. Germline CDR1 and CDR2: MNHNS and SASEGT. V lost 6 bases and J lost 6, with 11 bases in between. Here the CDR3 reads CASRENSPGELFF. The CDR3 DNA follows: TGTGCCAGCAGAGAAAACAGTCCCGGGGAGCTGTTTTTT.

By its share, this clonotype is medium-sized. The rearrangement joins TRBV12-3 or TRBV12-4 to TRBJ2-5; possibly TRBD1 for D (5 bases). This CDR3 comprises 13 residues. Trimming shortened V by 6 bases and J by 5 bases, and 13 bases separated the two germline ends. In DNA, the CDR3 is TGTGCCAGCAGGACCTCAGGGTATGAGACCCAGTACTTC. It yields the protein CASRTSGYETQYF.